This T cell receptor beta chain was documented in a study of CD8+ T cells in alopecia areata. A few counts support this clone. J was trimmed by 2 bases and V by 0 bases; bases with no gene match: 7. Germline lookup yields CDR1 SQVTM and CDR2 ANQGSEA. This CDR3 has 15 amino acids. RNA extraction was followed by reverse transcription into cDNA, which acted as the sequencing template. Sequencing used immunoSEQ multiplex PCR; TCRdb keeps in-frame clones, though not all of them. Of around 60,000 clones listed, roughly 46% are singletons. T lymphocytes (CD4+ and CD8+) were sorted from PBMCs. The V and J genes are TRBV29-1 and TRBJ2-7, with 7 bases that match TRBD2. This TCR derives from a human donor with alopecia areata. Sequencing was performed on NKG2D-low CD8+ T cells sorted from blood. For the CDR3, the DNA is TGCAGCGTTGAAGAACCCGGCGGGAGCACCTACGAGCAGTACTTC. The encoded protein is CSVEEPGGSTYEQYF.